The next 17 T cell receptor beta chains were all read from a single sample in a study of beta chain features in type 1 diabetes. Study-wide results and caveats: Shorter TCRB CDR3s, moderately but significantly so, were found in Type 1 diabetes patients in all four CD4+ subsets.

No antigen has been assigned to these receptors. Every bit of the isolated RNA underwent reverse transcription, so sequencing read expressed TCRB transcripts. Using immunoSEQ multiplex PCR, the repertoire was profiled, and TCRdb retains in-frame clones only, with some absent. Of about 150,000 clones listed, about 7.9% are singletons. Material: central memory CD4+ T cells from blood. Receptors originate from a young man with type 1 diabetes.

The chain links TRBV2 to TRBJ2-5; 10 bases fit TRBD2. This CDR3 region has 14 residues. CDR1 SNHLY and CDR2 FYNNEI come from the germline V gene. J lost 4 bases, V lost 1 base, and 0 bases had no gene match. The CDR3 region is CASSEGLAGETQYF. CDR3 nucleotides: TGTGCCAGCAGTGAAGGACTAGCGGGAGAGACCCAGTACTTC.

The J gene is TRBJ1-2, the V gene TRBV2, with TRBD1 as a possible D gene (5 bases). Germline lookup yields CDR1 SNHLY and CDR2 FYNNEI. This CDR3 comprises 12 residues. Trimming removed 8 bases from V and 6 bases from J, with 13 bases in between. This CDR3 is CASGGGLNGYTF. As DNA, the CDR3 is TGTGCCAGCGGGGGAGGGCTGAATGGCTACACCTTC.

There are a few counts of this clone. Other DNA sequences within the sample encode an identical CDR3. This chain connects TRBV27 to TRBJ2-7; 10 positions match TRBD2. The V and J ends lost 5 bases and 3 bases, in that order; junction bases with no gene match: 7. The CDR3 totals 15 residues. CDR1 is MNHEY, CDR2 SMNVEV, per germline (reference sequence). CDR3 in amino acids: CASSVAGGYSYEQYF. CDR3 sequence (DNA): TGTGCCAGCAGTGTAGCGGGAGGTTACAGCTACGAGCAGTACTTC.

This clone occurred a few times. CDR3 protein: CASSESAGPRKYF. The CDR3 DNA sequence: TGTGCCAGCAGTGAAAGTGCAGGGCCAAGGAAGTACTTC. The chain is built from TRBV2 and TRBJ2-7; TRBD1 might be the D (5 bases). V shed 2 bases and J shed 11 bases, with 16 bases lying between them. This CDR3 has 13 residues. Germline CDR1 is SNHLY and CDR2 is FYNNEI.

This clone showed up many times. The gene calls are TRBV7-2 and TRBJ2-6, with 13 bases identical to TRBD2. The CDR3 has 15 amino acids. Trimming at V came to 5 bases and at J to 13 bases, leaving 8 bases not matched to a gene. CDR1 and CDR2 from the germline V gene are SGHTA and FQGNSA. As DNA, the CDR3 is TGTGCCAGCAGCCCTCGGACTAGCGGGGGACCAGTCCTGACTTTC. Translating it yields CASSPRTSGGPVLTF.

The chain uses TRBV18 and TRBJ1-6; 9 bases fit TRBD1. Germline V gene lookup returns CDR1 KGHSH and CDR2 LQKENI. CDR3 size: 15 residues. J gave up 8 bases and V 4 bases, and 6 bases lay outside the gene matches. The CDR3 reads CASSRAQGADSPLHF. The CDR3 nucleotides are TGTGCCAGCTCACGCGCACAGGGGGCCGATTCACCCCTCCACTTT.

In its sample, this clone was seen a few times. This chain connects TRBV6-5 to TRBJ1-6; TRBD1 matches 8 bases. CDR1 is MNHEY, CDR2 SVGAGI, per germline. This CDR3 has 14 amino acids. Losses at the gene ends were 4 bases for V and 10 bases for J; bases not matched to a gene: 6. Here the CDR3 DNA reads TGTGCCAGCAGTTTACAGGGGGTAGGGTCACCCCTCCACTTT. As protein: CASSLQGVGSPLHF.

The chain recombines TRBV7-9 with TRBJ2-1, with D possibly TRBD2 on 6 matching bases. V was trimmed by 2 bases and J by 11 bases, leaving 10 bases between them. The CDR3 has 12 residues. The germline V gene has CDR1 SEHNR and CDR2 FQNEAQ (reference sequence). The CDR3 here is CASSLSAGQQFF. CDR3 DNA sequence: TGTGCCAGCAGCTTAAGCGCGGGGCAGCAGTTCTTC.

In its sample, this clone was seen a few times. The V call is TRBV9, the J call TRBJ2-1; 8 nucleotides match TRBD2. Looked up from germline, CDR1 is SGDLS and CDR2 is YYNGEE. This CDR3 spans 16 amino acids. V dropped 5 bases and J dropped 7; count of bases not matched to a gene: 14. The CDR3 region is CASREVPGGGGNEQFF. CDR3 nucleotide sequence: TGTGCCAGCAGGGAAGTACCCGGGGGGGGCGGGAATGAGCAGTTCTTC.

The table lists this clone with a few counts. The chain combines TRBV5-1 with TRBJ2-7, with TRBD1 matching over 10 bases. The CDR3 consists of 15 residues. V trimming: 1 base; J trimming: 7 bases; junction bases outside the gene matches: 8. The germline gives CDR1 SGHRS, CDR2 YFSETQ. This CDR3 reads CASSLTLDRGREQYF. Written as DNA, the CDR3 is TGCGCCAGCAGCTTGACCCTGGACAGGGGGAGAGAGCAGTACTTC.

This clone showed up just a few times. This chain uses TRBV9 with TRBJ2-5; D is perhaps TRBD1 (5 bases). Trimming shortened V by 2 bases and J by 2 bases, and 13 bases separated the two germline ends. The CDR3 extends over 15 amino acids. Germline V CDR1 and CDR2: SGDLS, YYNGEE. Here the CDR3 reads CASSVMAGKQETQYF. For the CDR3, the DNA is TGTGCCAGCAGCGTGATGGCAGGGAAGCAAGAGACCCAGTACTTC.

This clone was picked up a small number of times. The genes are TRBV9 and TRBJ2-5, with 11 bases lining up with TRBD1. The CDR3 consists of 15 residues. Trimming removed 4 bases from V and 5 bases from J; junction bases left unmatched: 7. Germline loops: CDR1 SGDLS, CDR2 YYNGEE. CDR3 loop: CASSPRDRGWETQYF. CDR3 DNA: TGTGCCAGCAGCCCCCGGGACAGGGGGTGGGAGACCCAGTACTTC.

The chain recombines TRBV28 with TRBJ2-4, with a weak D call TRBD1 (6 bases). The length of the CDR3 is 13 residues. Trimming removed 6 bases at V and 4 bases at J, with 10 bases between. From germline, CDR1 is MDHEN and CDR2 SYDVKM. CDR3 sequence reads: CASRQGNKNIQYF. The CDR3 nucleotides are TGTGCCAGCAGGCAGGGGAATAAAAACATTCAGTACTTC.

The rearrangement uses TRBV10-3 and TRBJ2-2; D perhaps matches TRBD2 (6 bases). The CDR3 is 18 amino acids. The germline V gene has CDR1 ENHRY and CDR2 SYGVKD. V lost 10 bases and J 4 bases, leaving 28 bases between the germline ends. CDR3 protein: CATRAGLVDPASTGELFF. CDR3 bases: TGTGCCACCCGGGCGGGACTTGTAGACCCAGCCTCCACCGGGGAGCTGTTTTTT.

CDR3 sequence: CAWTRDNEETQYF. The CDR3 nucleotides are TGTGCCTGGACCCGGGACAATGAAGAGACCCAGTACTTC. The rearrangement links TRBV30 to TRBJ2-5; TRBD1 is a possible D gene (6 bases). V was clipped by 4 bases and J by 3 bases, with 12 bases between them. The CDR3 runs to 13 residues. CDR1 and CDR2 from the germline V gene are GTSNPN and SVGIG (reference sequence).

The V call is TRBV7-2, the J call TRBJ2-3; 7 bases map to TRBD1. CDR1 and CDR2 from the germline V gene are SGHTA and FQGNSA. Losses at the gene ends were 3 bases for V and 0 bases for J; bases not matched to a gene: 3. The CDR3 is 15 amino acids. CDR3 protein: CASSLTGTSTDTQYF. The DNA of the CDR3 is TGTGCCAGCAGCTTGACAGGGACCAGCACAGATACGCAGTATTTT. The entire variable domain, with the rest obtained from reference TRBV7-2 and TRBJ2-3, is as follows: GAGVSQSPSNKVTEKGKDVELRCDPISGHTALYWYRQSLGQGLEFLIYFQGNSAPDKSGLPSDRFSAERTGGSVSTLTIQRTQQEDSAVYLCASSLTGTSTDTQYFGPGTRLTVL.

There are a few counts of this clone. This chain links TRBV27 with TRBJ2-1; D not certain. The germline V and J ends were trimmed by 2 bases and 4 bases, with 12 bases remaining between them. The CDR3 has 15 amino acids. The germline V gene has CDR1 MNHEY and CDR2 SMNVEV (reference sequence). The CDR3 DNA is TGTGCCAGCAGTTTACTCCGGTCCCCTTACAATGAGCAGTTCTTC. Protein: CASSLLRSPYNEQFF.